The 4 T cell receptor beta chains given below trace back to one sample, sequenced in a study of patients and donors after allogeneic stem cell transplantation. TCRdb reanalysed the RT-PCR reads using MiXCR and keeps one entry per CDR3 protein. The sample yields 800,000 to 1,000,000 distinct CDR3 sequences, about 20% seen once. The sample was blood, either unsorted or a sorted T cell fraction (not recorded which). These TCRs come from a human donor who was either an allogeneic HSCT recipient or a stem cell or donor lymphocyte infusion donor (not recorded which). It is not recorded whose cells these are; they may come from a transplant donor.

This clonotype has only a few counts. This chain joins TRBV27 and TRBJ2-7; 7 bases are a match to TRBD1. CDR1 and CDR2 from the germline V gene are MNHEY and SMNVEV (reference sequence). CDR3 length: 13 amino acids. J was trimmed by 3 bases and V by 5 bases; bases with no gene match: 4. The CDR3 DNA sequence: TGTGCCAGCAGTGGGACAGCTTTCTACGAGCAGTACTTC. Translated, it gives CASSGTAFYEQYF.

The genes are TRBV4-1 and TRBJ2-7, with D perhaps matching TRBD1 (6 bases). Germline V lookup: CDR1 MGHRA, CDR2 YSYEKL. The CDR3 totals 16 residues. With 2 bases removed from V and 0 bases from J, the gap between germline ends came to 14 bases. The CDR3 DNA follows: TGCGCCAGCAGCCAATACCTCCGGGACAACTCCTACGAGCAGTACTTC. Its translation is CASSQYLRDNSYEQYF.

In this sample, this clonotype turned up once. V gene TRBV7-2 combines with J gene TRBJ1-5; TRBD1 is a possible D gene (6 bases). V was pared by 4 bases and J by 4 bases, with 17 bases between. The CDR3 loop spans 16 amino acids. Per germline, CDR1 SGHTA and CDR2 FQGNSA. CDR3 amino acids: CASSSRPGARNQPQHF. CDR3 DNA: TGTGCCAGCAGCTCCCGGCCGGGGGCACGGAATCAGCCCCAGCATTTT.

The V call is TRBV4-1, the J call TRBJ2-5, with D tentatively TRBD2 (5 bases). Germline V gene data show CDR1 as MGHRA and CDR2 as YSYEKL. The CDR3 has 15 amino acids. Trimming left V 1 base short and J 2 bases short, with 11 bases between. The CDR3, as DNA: TGCGCCAGCAGCCAAGTCGCAGCGGCACAAGAGACCCAGTACTTC. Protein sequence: CASSQVAAAQETQYF.